These 22 T cell receptor beta chains came from one sample sequenced in a study of CD8 T cells in Susac syndrome. Random hexamers served to reverse transcribe roughly 0.45 to 1 ug RNA. MiXCR was run by TCRdb on the immunoSEQ multiplex PCR reads, yielding one entry per CDR3 protein. The sample includes about 80,000 distinct CDR3 sequences, approximately 96% of them seen just once. Sequencing was performed on CD8+ T cells from PBMCs. The receptors were gathered from a human donor with Susac syndrome.

About this clonotype: An end of the junction does not agree with germline; a read error may underlie this. The chain employs TRBV6-1 and TRBJ2-1; the match to TRBD1 covers 7 bases. Germline CDR1 MNHNS, CDR2 SASEGT. CDR3 length: 16 amino acids. CDR3 sequence reads: CASSDRGYSSYDEQFF. DNA of the CDR3: TGTGCCAGCAGTGACAGGGGGTACTCGAGCTACGATGAGCAGTTCTTC.

In this sample, this clonotype turned up once. The gene calls are TRBV7-9 and TRBJ2-7, with D perhaps assigned TRBD1 or TRBD2 (5 bases each). CDR3 length: 14 amino acids. Per germline, CDR1 SEHNR and CDR2 FQNEAQ (reference sequence). Deletions cut 5 bases from V and 2 bases from J, with 13 bases between. CDR3 loop: CASSERDPPYEQYF. The CDR3 DNA reads as TGTGCCAGCAGCGAGAGGGACCCCCCCTACGAGCAGTACTTC.

The V call is TRBV28, the J call TRBJ2-1, with a possible D match to TRBD2 (6 bases). The CDR3 totals 14 residues. V gave up 3 bases and J gave up 3 bases, with 9 bases separating them. Looked up from germline, CDR1 is MDHEN and CDR2 is SYDVKM. The CDR3 protein is CASSFGAGYNEQFF. The CDR3 region has the DNA TGTGCCAGCAGTTTTGGAGCGGGCTACAATGAGCAGTTCTTC.

This clonotype has just one count. J is TRBJ2-7 and V is TRBV20-1; 8 bases line up with TRBD1. The germline gives CDR1 DFQATT, CDR2 SNEGSKA (reference sequence). This CDR3 spans 13 amino acids. With V trimmed by 6 bases and J by 0 bases, 4 bases remained unmatched. The CDR3 nucleotides read TGCAGTGCACGGACAGGGAACTCCTACGAGCAGTACGTC. It encodes CSARTGNSYEQYV.

The chain joins TRBV12-3 or TRBV12-4 to TRBJ1-4; no reliable D call. V shed 1 base and J shed 6 bases, with 15 bases lying between them. CDR3 size: 16 residues. In nucleotides, the CDR3 is TGTGCCAGCAGTTTAGTCCCGGGAGCGAAAGATGAAAAACTGTTTTTT. It yields the protein CASSLVPGAKDEKLFF.

This sequence joins TRBV7-9 and TRBJ2-5; D not resolved. CDR1 and CDR2 (germline): SEHNR, FQNEAQ (reference sequence). V was shortened by 4 bases and J by 5 bases, with 14 bases between the two germline ends. The CDR3 consists of 14 residues. CDR3 bases: TGTGCCAGCAGCTCTCCTCCGGATGGGGAGACCCAGTACTTC. It encodes CASSSPPDGETQYF. The full variable domain, its missing parts supplied by reference TRBV7-9 and TRBJ2-5, is DTGVSQNPRHKITKRGQNVTFRCDPISEHNRLYWYRQTLGQGPEFLTYFQNEAQLEKSRLLSDRFSAERPKGSFSTLEIQRTEQGDSAMYLCASSSPPDGETQYFGPGTRLLVL.

This rearrangement joins TRBV5-6 to TRBJ2-3, with unresolved D. Trimming pared 0 bases from V and 3 bases from J, leaving 5 bases between. The germline V gene encodes CDR1 SGHDT and CDR2 YYEEEE. The CDR3 covers 13 residues. DNA for the CDR3: TGTGCCAGCAGCTTGGGGGAAACAGATACGCAGTATTTT. Translated, it gives CASSLGETDTQYF.

This chain links TRBV11-2 with TRBJ2-3, with D unresolved. The CDR3 loop spans 13 amino acids. CDR1 is SGHAT and CDR2 is FQNNGV in the germline V gene. V dropped 7 bases and J dropped 4 bases, with 12 bases sitting between them. The CDR3 here is CASIPRGADTQYF. CDR3 sequence (DNA): TGTGCCAGCATCCCTCGAGGAGCAGATACGCAGTATTTT.

This rearrangement joins TRBV20-1 to TRBJ2-1, with TRBD1 matching over 9 bases. The CDR3 is 14 residues long. Germline V gives CDR1 DFQATT, CDR2 SNEGSKA (reference sequence). The J segment lost 6 bases and the V segment lost 4 bases, leaving 7 bases of the junction unmatched. The CDR3 DNA reads TGCAGTGCTATGATGGACAGGGGATCCAATGAGCAGTTCTTC. Protein: CSAMMDRGSNEQFF.

This clonotype was detected once. This sequence joins TRBV7-9 and TRBJ1-4, with TRBD1 as a possible D gene (5 bases). There are 14 residues in the CDR3. Trimming took 6 bases from V and 2 from J, leaving 10 bases between them. The V gene's germline CDR1 is SEHNR and CDR2 FQNEAQ (reference sequence). CDR3 loop: CASRPGGTNEKLFF. As DNA, the CDR3 is TGTGCCAGCAGGCCCGGGGGGACTAATGAAAAACTGTTTTTT. Supplemented by reference TRBV7-9 and TRBJ1-4, the full variable domain reads DTGVSQNPRHKITKRGQNVTFRCDPISEHNRLYWYRQTLGQGPEFLTYFQNEAQLEKSRLLSDRFSAERPKGSFSTLEIQRTEQGDSAMYLCASRPGGTNEKLFFGSGTQLSVL.

The CDR3 is CASSWGSVRQGPRSSYNEQFF. In nucleotides, the CDR3 is TGTGCCAGCAGCTGGGGATCAGTGCGACAGGGCCCCAGGAGTTCCTACAATGAGCAGTTCTTC. The J gene is TRBJ2-1, the V gene TRBV14; 7 bases match TRBD1. CDR1 is SGHDN and CDR2 is FVKESK in the germline V gene. V lost 5 bases to trimming and J lost 1 base; unmatched junction nucleotides: 23. The CDR3 consists of 21 residues. Full variable domain (missing parts from reference TRBV14 and TRBJ2-1): EAGVTQFPSHSVIEKGQTVTLRCDPISGHDNLYWYRRVMGKEIKFLLHFVKESKQDESGMPNNRFLAERTGGTYSTLKVQPAELEDSGVYFCASSWGSVRQGPRSSYNEQFFGPGTRLTVL.

This clonotype came up once. This chain links TRBV15 with TRBJ2-7; 9 bases map to TRBD1. CDR1 and CDR2 (germline): LNHNV, YYDKDF (reference sequence). The CDR3 spans 12 residues. J was trimmed by 7 bases and V by 6 bases; bases with no gene match: 4. The chain's CDR3 is CATRGTGREQYF. The CDR3 nucleotides are TGTGCCACCAGGGGGACAGGGCGAGAGCAGTACTTC.

The chain is built from TRBV29-1 and TRBJ1-1; 8 bases are a match to TRBD1. The germline V gene has CDR1 SQVTM and CDR2 ANQGSEA. The CDR3 has 15 residues. V dropped 6 bases and J dropped 5; count of bases not matched to a gene: 14. The CDR3, as DNA: TGCAGCGTCTTAATCGTCCAGGGGGCGGGTACTGAAGCTTTCTTT. Its protein is CSVLIVQGAGTEAFF.

This clonotype was recorded only once. J is TRBJ2-2 and V is TRBV29-1; 8 nucleotides agree with TRBD1. J gave up 7 bases and V 3 bases, and 7 bases lay outside the gene matches. Germline lookup yields CDR1 SQVTM and CDR2 ANQGSEA. This CDR3 region has 14 residues. The CDR3 coding sequence is TGCAGCGTTGATTACACAGGGGGAAACGGGGAGCTGTTTTTT. Protein product: CSVDYTGGNGELFF.

This chain connects TRBV12-3 or TRBV12-4 to TRBJ1-1; D not certain. CDR3 length equals 13 residues. Trimming removed 5 bases at V and 3 bases at J, with 10 bases between. Written as DNA, the CDR3 is TGTGCCAGCAGTCCACTGCGGGACACTGAAGCTTTCTTT. Translating gives CASSPLRDTEAFF.

The chain combines TRBV27 with TRBJ2-7, with D unresolved. From germline, CDR1 is MNHEY and CDR2 SMNVEV (reference sequence). The germline V and J ends were trimmed by 5 bases and 1 base, with 12 bases remaining between them. This CDR3 is built from 14 residues. The CDR3 nucleotides read TGTGCCAGCAGTCCCCGAGGCAGATCCTACGAGCAGTACGTC. This codes for CASSPRGRSYEQYV.

V usage is TRBV15 and J usage is TRBJ1-1, with no clear D. The CDR3 length is 12 residues. V lost 3 bases and J lost 5, with 7 bases in between. Germline CDR1 LNHNV, CDR2 YYDKDF (reference sequence). In DNA, the CDR3 is TGTGCCACCAGCAGCACCGGGACTGAAGCTTTCTTT. As protein: CATSSTGTEAFF.

This clonotype was recorded once. The J gene is TRBJ2-7, the V gene TRBV7-9; 9 nucleotides align to TRBD2. This CDR3 region has 15 residues. CDR1 and CDR2 from the germline V gene are SEHNR and FQNEAQ (reference sequence). J gave up 2 bases and V 3 bases, and 5 bases lay outside the gene matches. The CDR3 sequence is CASSLGLALTYEQYF. The CDR3 nucleotides read TGTGCCAGCAGCTTGGGACTAGCCCTGACCTACGAGCAGTACTTC.

The chain recombines TRBV4-3 with TRBJ1-1; perhaps TRBD1 as D (5 bases). V lost 2 bases and J lost 4, with 11 bases in between. The CDR3 has 14 residues. The germline gives CDR1 LGHNA, CDR2 YSLEER. CDR3 nucleotides: TGCGCCAGCAGCCAACTTTCGGGGGGCACTGAAGCTTTCTTT. As protein: CASSQLSGGTEAFF.

The genes are TRBV7-9 and TRBJ2-3; 14 nucleotides agree with TRBD2. CDR3 length: 16 residues. V dropped 5 bases and J dropped 7; count of bases not matched to a gene: 8. Germline loops: CDR1 SEHNR, CDR2 FQNEAQ (reference sequence). The CDR3 spells CASSEPRLAGGNTQYF. The CDR3 DNA reads as TGTGCCAGCAGCGAACCACGACTAGCGGGAGGGAATACGCAGTATTTT. Combining the CDR3 with reference TRBV7-9 and TRBJ2-3 gives the whole variable domain DTGVSQNPRHKITKRGQNVTFRCDPISEHNRLYWYRQTLGQGPEFLTYFQNEAQLEKSRLLSDRFSAERPKGSFSTLEIQRTEQGDSAMYLCASSEPRLAGGNTQYFGPGTRLTVL.

This chain links TRBV27 with TRBJ2-1; 7 bases are a match to TRBD2. From germline, CDR1 is MNHEY and CDR2 SMNVEV (reference sequence). The CDR3 extends over 14 amino acids. J gave up 3 bases and V 9 bases, and 8 bases lay outside the gene matches. The CDR3 nucleotides are TGTGCCAGTAAAAGAGCGGGGATCTACAATGAGCAGTTCTTC. Translated, it gives CASKRAGIYNEQFF.

The gene calls are TRBV30 and TRBJ1-5; tentative D call: TRBD1 (5 bases). Germline CDR1 is GTSNPN and CDR2 is SVGIG (reference sequence). Trimming shortened V by 1 base and J by 4 bases, and 5 bases separated the two germline ends. CDR3 size: 12 residues. CDR3 loop: CAWSEGNQPQHF. For the CDR3, the DNA is TGTGCCTGGAGTGAGGGGAATCAGCCCCAGCATTTT.